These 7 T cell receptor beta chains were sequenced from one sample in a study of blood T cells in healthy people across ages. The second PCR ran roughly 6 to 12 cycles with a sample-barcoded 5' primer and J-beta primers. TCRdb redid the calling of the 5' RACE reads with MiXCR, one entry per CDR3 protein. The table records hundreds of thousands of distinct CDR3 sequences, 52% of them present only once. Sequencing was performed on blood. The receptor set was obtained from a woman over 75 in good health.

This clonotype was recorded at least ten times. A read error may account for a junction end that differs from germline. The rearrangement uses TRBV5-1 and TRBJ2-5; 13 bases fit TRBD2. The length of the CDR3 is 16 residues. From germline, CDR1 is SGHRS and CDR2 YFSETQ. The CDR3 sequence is CASSLGTSGNQETQYF. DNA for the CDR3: TGTGCCAGCAGCCTAGGGACTAGCGGGAACCAAGAGACCCAGTACTTC. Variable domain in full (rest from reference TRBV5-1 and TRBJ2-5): KAGVTQTPRYLIKTRGQQVTLSCSPISGHRSVSWYQQTPGQGLQFLFEYFSETQRNKGNFPGRFSGRQFSNSRSEMNVSTLELGDSALYLCASSLGTSGNQETQYFGPGTRLLVL.

Written as DNA, the CDR3 is TGTGCCAGCAGCTTAGTCGGGCAGGTCATCACAGATACGCAGTATTTT. Translation: CASSLVGQVITDTQYF. The rearrangement uses TRBV7-2 and TRBJ2-3; D remains ambiguous. The CDR3 is 16 residues long. The ends were cut back, 1 base at V and 2 bases at J, with 13 bases in the middle. CDR1 is SGHTA, CDR2 FQGNSA, per germline.

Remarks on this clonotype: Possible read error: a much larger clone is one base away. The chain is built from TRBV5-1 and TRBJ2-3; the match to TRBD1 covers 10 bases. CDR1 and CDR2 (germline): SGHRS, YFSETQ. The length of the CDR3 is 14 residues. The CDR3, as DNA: TGCGCCAGCAGCCCGGGACAGGGGCCAGATACGCGGTATTTT. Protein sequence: CASSPGQGPDTRYF.

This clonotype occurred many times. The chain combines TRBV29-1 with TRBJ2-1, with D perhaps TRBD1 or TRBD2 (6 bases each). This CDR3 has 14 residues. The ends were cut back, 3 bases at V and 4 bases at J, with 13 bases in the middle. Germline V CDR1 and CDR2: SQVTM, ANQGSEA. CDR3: CSVDRGALYNEQFF. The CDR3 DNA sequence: TGCAGCGTTGATAGGGGGGCCCTGTACAATGAGCAGTTCTTC.

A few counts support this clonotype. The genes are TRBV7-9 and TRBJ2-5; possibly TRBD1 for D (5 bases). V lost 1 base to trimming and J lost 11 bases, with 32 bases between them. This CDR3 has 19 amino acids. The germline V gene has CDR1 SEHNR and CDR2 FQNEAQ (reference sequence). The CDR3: CASSLGILVAAVQDNEQYF. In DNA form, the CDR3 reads TGTGCCAGCAGCTTAGGGATTCTCGTGGCGGCCGTCCAGGACAATGAGCAGTACTTC.

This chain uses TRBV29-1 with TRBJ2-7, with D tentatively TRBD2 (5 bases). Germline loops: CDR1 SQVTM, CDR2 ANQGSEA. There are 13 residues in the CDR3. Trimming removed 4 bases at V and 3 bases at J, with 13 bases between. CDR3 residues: CSVVVGSFYEQYF. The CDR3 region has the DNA TGCAGCGTTGTAGTGGGGAGTTTCTACGAGCAGTACTTC.

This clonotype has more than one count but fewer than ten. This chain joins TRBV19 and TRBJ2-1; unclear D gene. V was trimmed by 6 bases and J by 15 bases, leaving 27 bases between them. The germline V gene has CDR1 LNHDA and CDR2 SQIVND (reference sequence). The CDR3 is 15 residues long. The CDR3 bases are TGTGCCAGTAGAGAGCTCCTACTGCCCAATGTCTATACGTTCTTC. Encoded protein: CASRELLLPNVYTFF.